This T cell receptor beta chain was recovered during a study of OX40 agonist ivuxolimab in advanced cancers. The wider study: Eligibility rules accepted prior anti-PD-1, anti-PD-L1 or anti-CTLA-4 therapy, and 35% to 45% had some.

CDR3 size: 14 residues. The V gene's germline CDR1 is SGHAT and CDR2 FQNNGV. The V end was cut by 1 base, the J end by 2 bases, with 9 bases between. The protocol was immunoSEQ multiplex PCR, while the TCRdb copy is restricted to in-frame clones and leaves out a portion. The top ten clones hold roughly 2% of a sample with fewer than 85,000 clones, approximately 80% of them seen once. The sequences come from CD4+ or CD8+ T cells sorted from blood, collected in a trial of the OX40 agonist ivuxolimab. The V and J genes are TRBV11-2 and TRBJ2-7; possibly TRBD2 for D (6 bases). The receptor was isolated from an adult with an advanced solid tumor such as melanoma, head and neck, liver or kidney cancer. CDR3 region: CASSLVGGPYEQYF. In nucleotides, the CDR3 is TGTGCCAGCAGCTTAGTGGGGGGACCCTACGAGCAGTACTTC. Complete variable domain (other parts from reference TRBV11-2 and TRBJ2-7): EAGVAQSPRYKIIEKRQSVAFWCNPISGHATLYWYQQILGQGPKLLIQFQNNGVVDDSQLPKDRFSAERLKGVDSTLKIQPAKLEDSAVYLCASSLVGGPYEQYFGPGTRLTVT.